Reported below is one T cell receptor beta chain. Its antigen remains unknown. Clones were read by immunoSEQ multiplex PCR, and TCRdb kept only the in-frame ones, dropping some. The sample lists some 30,000 clones; almost 95% were seen once. The sample belongs to a study of multiple sclerosis patients with progressive multifocal leukoencephalopathy. Stated time point: before natalizumab initiation. Study-wide results and caveats: Whether JC virus or general immunocompromise explains the findings remained unclear.

Germline values: CDR1 KGHSH, CDR2 LQKENI. After removal of 2 bases from V and 12 bases from J, the junction contained 11 bases not matched to a gene. The length of the CDR3 is 15 residues. The sample comprised PBMCs. This clonotype originated in a man aged 25 to 40 with multiple sclerosis. This chain uses TRBV18 with TRBJ2-1; 9 bases line up with TRBD1. The CDR3 region has the DNA TGTGCCAGCTCACCATTACAGGGGGCGCCTAGCGGGCAGTTCTTC. This encodes CASSPLQGAPSGQFF.